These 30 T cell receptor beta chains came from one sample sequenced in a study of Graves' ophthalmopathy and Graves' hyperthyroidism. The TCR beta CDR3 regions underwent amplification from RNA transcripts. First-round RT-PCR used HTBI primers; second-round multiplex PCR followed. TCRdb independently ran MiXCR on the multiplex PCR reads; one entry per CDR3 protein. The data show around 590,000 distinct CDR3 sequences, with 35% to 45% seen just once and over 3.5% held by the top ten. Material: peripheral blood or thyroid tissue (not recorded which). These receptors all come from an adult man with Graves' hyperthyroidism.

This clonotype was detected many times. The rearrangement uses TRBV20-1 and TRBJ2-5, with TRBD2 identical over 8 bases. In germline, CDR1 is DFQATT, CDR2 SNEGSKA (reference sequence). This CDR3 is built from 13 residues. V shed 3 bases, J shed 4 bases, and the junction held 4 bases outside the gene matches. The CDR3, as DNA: TGCAGTGCTAGTGGCGGGAGGTCAGAGACCCAGTACTTC. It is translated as CSASGGRSETQYF.

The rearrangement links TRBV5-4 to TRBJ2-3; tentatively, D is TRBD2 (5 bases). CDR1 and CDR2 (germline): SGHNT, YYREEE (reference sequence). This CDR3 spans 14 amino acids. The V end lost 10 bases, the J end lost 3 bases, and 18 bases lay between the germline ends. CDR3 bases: TGTGCCGGTGGAGCGGAGTGGGGTACAGATACGCAGTATTTT. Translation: CAGGAEWGTDTQYF.

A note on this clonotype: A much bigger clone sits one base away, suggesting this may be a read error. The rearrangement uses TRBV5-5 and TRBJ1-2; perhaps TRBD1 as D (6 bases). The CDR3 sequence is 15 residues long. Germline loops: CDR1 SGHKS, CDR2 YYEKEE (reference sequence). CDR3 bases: TGTGCCAGCAGCACAAGGACAGTGGCTAACTATGGCTACATCTTC. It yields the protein CASSTRTVANYGYIF.

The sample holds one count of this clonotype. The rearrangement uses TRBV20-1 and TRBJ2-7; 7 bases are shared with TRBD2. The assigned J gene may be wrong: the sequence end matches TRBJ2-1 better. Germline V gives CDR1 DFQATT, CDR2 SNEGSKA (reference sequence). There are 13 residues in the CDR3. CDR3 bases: TGCAGTGCTAGAGCTGGGGGGGGAGGTGAGCAGTTCTTC. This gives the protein CSARAGGGGEQFF.

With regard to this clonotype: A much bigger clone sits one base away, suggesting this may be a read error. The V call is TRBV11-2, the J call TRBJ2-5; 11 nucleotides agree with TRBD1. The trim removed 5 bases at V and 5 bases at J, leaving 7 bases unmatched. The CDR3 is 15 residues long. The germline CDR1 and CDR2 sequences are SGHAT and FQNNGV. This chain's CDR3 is CASSPRTGGIETQYF. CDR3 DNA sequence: TGTGCCAGCAGCCCCCGGACAGGGGGCATCGAGACCCAGTACTTC.

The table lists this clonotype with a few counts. In nucleotides, the CDR3 is TGTGCCAGTGCAAAGACGACAGGCATGAACACTGAAGCTTTCTTT. Encoded protein: CASAKTTGMNTEAFF. This rearrangement joins TRBV19 to TRBJ1-1; the D gene is possibly TRBD1 (6 bases). The CDR3 consists of 15 residues. V was shortened by 8 bases and J by 0 bases, with 16 bases between the two germline ends. Germline assignment: CDR1 LNHDA and CDR2 SQIVND (reference sequence).

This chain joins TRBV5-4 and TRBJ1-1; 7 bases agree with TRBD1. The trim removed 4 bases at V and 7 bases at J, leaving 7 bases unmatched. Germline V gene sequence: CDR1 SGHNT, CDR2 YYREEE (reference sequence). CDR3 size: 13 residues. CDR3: CASSIGQANEAFF. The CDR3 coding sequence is TGTGCCAGCAGCATTGGACAGGCTAATGAAGCTTTCTTT.

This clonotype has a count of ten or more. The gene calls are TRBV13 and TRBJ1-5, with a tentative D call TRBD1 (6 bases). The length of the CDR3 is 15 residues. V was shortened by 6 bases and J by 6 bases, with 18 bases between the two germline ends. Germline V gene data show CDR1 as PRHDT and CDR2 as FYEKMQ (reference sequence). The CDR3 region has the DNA TGTGCCAGCAGTGATCGGGGGGGGGCTCCTCAGCCCCAGCATTTT. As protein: CASSDRGGAPQPQHF. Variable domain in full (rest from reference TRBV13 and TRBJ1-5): AAGVIQSPRHLIKEKRETATLKCYPIPRHDTVYWYQQGPGQDPQFLISFYEKMQSDKGSIPDRFSAQQFSDYHSELNMSSLELGDSALYFCASSDRGGAPQPQHFGDGTRLSIL.

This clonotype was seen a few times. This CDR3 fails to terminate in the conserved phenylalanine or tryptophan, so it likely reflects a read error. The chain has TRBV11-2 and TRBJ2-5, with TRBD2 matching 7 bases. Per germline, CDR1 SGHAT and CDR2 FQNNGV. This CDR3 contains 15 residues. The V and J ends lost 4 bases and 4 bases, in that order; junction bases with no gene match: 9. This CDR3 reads CASSSRPGGGETQYL. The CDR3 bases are TGTGCCAGCAGCTCTCGTCCTGGGGGGGGAGAGACCCAGTACCTC.

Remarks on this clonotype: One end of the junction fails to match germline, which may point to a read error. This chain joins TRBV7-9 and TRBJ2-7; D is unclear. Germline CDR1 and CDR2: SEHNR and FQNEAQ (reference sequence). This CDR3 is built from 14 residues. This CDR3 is CASSLDAVQYEQYF. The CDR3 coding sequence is TGTGCCAGCAGTTTAGACGCTGTCCAGTACGAGCAGTACTTC.

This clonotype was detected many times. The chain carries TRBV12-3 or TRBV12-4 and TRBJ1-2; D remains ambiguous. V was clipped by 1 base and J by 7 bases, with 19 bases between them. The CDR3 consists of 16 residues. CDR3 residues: CASSLGRGVVALGYTF. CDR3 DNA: TGTGCCAGCAGTTTAGGGCGTGGGGTGGTCGCCCTTGGCTACACCTTC.

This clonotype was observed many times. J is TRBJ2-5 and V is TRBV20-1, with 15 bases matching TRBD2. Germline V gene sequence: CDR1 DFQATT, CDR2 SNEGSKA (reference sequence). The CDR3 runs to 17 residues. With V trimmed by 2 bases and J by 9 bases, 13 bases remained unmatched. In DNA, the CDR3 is TGCAGTGCTAGAACCGGACTAGCGGGAGGGCTCGGAGGGGCCCAGTACTTC. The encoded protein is CSARTGLAGGLGGAQYF.

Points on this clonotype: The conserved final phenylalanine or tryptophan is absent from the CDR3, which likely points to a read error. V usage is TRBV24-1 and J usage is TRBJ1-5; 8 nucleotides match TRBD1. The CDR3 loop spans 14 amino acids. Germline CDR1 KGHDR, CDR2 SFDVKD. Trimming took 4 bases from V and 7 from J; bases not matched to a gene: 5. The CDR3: CATSDPGQGQPQHS. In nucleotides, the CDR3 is TGTGCCACCAGTGACCCCGGACAGGGCCAGCCCCAGCATTCT.

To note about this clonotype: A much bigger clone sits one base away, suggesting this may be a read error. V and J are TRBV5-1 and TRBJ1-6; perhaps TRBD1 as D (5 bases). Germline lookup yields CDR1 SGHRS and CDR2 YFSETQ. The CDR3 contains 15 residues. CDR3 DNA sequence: TGTGCCAGCGGCAACCGGGACGGGAATAATTCACCCCTCCACTTT. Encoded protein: CASGNRDGNNSPLHF.

The CDR3 bases are TGTGCCAGCAGCCAGCCCTCGGGTCGAACAGATACGCAGTATTTT. Translated, it gives CASSQPSGRTDTQYF. The chain joins TRBV7-2 to TRBJ2-3; D ambiguous. Deletions cut 5 bases from V and 3 bases from J, with 15 bases between. There are 15 residues in the CDR3. The germline gives CDR1 SGHTA, CDR2 FQGNSA.

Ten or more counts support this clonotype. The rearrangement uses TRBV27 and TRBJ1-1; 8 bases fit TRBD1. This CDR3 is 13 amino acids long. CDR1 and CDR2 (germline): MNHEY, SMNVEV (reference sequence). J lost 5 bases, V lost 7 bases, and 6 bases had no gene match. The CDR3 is CASKDRARTEAFF. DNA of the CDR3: TGTGCCAGCAAGGACAGGGCGAGAACTGAAGCTTTCTTT.

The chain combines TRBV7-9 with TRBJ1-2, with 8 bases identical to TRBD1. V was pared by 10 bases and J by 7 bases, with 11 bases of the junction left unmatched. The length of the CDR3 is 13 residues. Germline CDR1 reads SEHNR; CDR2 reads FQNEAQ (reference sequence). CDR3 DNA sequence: TGTGCCACCCCCGGCAGGGGGCTTGTTGGCTACACCTTC. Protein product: CATPGRGLVGYTF.

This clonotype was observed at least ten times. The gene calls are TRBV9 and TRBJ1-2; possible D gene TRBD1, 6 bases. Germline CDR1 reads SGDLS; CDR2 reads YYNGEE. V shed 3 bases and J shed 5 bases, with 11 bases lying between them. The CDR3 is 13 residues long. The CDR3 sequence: CASSDYTGYGYTF. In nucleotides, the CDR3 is TGTGCCAGCAGCGATTATACAGGGTATGGCTACACCTTC.

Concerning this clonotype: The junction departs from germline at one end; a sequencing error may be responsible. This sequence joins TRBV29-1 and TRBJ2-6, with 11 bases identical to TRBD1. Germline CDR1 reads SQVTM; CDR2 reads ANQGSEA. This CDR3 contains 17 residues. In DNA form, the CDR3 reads TGCAGTGTTGTTTCGGGACAGGGGGTCTCTGGGGCCAACGTCCTGACTTTC. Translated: CSVVSGQGVSGANVLTF.

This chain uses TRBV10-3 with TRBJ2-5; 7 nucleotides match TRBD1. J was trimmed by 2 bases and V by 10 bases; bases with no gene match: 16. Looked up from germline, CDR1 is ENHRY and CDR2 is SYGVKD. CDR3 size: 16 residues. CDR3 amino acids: CATATGSGELQETQYF. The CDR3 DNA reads TGTGCCACCGCGACAGGGTCCGGGGAGCTTCAAGAGACCCAGTACTTC.

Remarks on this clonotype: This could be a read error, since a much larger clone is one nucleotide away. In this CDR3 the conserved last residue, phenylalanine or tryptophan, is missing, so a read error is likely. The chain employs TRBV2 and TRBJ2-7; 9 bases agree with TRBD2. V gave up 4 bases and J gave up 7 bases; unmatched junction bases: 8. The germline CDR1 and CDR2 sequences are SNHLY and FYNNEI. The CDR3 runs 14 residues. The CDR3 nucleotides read TGTGCCAGCAGTGTGGTAGCGGGAGTTGGAGAGCAGTACCTC. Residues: CASSVVAGVGEQYL.

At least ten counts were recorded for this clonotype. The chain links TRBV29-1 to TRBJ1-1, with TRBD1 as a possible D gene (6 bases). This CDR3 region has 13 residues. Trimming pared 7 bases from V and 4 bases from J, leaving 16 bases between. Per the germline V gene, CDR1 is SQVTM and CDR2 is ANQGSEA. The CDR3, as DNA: TGCAGCGCCGAGGAGAACAGGGCCACTGAAGCTTTCTTT. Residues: CSAEENRATEAFF.

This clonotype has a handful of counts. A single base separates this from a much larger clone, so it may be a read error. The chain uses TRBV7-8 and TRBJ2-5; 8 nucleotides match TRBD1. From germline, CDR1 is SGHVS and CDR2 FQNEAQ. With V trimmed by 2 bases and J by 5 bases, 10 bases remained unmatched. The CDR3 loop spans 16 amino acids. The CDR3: CASSLFRDRTRETQYF. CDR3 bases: TGTGCCAGCAGCTTATTTCGGGACAGGACGCGGGAGACCCAGTACTTC. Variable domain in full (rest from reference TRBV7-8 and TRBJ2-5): GAGVSQSPRYKVAKRGQDVALRCDPISGHVSLFWYQQALGQGPEFLTYFQNEAQLDKSGLPSDRFFAERPEGSVSTLKIQRTQQEDSAVYLCASSLFRDRTRETQYFGPGTRLLVL.

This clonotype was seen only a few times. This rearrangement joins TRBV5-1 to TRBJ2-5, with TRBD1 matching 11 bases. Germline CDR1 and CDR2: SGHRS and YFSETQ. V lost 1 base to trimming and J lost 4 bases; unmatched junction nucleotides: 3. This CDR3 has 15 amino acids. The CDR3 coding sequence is TGCGCCAGCAGCTTGACGGGACAGGGGGGAGAGACCCAGTACTTC. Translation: CASSLTGQGGETQYF.

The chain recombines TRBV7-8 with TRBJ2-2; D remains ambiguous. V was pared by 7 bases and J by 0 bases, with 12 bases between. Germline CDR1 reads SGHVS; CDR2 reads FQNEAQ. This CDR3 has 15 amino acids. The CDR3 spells CASTFRSPNTGELFF. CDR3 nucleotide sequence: TGTGCCAGCACCTTTAGGTCTCCGAACACCGGGGAGCTGTTTTTT.

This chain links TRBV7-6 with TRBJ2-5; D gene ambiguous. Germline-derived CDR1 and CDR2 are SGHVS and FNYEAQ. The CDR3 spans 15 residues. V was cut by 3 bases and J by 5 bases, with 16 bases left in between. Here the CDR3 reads CASSFGWGTGETQYF. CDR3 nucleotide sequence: TGTGCCAGCAGCTTCGGTTGGGGAACCGGGGAGACCCAGTACTTC. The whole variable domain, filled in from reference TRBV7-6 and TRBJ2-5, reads GAGVSQSPRYKVTKRGQDVALRCDPISGHVSLYWYRQALGQGPEFLTYFNYEAQQDKSGLPNDRFSAERPEGSISTLTIQRTEQRDSAMYRCASSFGWGTGETQYFGPGTRLLVL.

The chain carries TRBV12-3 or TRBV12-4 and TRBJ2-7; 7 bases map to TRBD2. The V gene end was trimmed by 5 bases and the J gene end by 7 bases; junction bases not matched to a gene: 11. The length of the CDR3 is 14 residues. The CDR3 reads CASSPGLIYNEQYF. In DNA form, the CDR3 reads TGTGCCAGCAGTCCGGGACTAATCTACAATGAGCAGTACTTC.

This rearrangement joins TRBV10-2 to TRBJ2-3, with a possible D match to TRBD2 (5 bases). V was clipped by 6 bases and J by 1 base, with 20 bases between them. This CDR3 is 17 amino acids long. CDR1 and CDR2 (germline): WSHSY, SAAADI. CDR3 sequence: CASRAPSTRVGTDTQYF. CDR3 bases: TGCGCCAGCAGAGCCCCGAGCACTAGGGTTGGCACAGATACGCAGTATTTT.

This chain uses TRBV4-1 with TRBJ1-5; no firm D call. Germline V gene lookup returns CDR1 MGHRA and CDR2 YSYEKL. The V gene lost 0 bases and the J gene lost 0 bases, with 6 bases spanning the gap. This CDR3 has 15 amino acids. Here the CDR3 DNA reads TGCGCCAGCAGCCAAGATCCTTATAGCAATCAGCCCCAGCATTTT. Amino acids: CASSQDPYSNQPQHF.

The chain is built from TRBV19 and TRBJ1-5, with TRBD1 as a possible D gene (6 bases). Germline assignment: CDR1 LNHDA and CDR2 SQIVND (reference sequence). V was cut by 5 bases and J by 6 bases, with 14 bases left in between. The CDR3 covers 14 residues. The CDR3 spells CASSREGEVQPQHF. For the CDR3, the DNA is TGTGCCAGTAGTCGGGAGGGGGAAGTTCAGCCCCAGCATTTT.